The present entry profiles one TCR beta chain with its context. The antigen remains undetermined. The data belong to a study of early T cells in non-severe SARS-CoV-2 infection. About the study: RNA in bulk from unsorted whole blood was sequenced, and chains were unpaired. Findings and limits, study-wide: In VDJdb matching, anti-spike CD8 responses were favored while private and CD4 specificities went missing.

Germline-derived CDR1 and CDR2 are LNHDA and SQIVND (reference sequence). Between the trimmed V and J ends, which lost 5 bases and 5 bases, there was a span of 15 bases. The CDR3 is 14 amino acids. MiXCR was run by TCRdb on the 5' RACE reads, yielding one entry per CDR3 protein. The repertoire holds about 56,000 distinct CDR3 sequences, with approximately 15% as singletons. The sequence derives from an adult who was a healthcare worker with PCR-confirmed SARS-CoV-2 infection or an uninfected control (not recorded which). The input for sequencing was whole blood, taken at baseline. The gene calls are TRBV19 and TRBJ2-5; D is ambiguous. Here the CDR3 DNA reads TGTGCCAGTAGTTCCTCCCTGGGTCACGAGACCCAGTACTTC. Its protein product is CASSSSLGHETQYF.